The 16 T cell receptor beta chains in this list originate from one sample, sequenced in a study of blood T cell repertoires in COVID-19. The data were produced by immunoSEQ multiplex PCR, yet TCRdb's version contains in-frame clones alone and is incomplete. The repertoire holds 50,000 to 75,000 clones, with roughly 79% as singletons. The sample taken for sequencing was peripheral blood. The origin of the receptors is a woman older than 75 with active or convalescent COVID-19.

This clone has just a few counts. The chain employs TRBV6-5 and TRBJ2-5; D might be TRBD1 (5 bases). Germline V gene lookup returns CDR1 MNHEY and CDR2 SVGAGI. The ends were cut back, 2 bases at V and 5 bases at J, with 15 bases in the middle. The CDR3 length is 15 residues. CDR3 loop: CASSYAAGMGETQYF. The CDR3 nucleotides read TGTGCCAGCAGTTACGCCGCAGGGATGGGGGAGACCCAGTACTTC.

J is TRBJ2-1 and V is TRBV6-5; weak D call: TRBD1 (6 bases). Trimming cost V 0 bases and J 9 bases, with 15 bases left between them. The CDR3 has 15 residues. Germline V lookup: CDR1 MNHEY, CDR2 SVGAGI. CDR3 nucleotide sequence: TGTGCCAGCAGTTACTCGGTCCTGGGGGCTAGTGAGCAGTTCTTC. This codes for CASSYSVLGASEQFF.

The chain recombines TRBV7-2 with TRBJ1-5; D is unclear. CDR1 and CDR2 from the germline V gene are SGHTA and FQGNSA. This CDR3 has 15 amino acids. The V end was cut by 3 bases, the J end by 3 bases, with 12 bases between. The DNA of the CDR3 is TGTGCCAGCAGCTTGTCGTCCGGGTACAATCAGCCCCAGCATTTT. The encoded protein is CASSLSSGYNQPQHF.

The V gene is TRBV7-6, the J gene TRBJ2-2; 9 bases are shared with TRBD1. Unmatched junction bases numbered 4, after V lost 8 bases and J lost 3 bases. Germline V lookup: CDR1 SGHVS, CDR2 FNYEAQ. The CDR3 is made up of 14 amino acids. The CDR3 DNA is TGTGCCAGCTCCCGGACAGGGGACACCGGGGAGCTGTTTTTT. This codes for CASSRTGDTGELFF.

The CDR3 protein is CASSQDRGGYYGYTF. The CDR3 DNA sequence: TGCGCCAGCAGCCAAGATCGCGGAGGGTACTATGGCTACACCTTC. This sequence joins TRBV4-3 and TRBJ1-2, with D uncertain. The V end was cut by 0 bases, the J end by 3 bases, with 11 bases between. The CDR3 has 15 amino acids. Germline CDR1 and CDR2: LGHNA and YSLEER.

The chain links TRBV4-1 to TRBJ2-4, with 8 bases matching TRBD1. The trim removed 0 bases at V and 4 bases at J, leaving 5 bases unmatched. The CDR3 loop spans 16 amino acids. Per the germline V gene, CDR1 is MGHRA and CDR2 is YSYEKL. CDR3 sequence reads: CASSQEARGLKNIQYF. CDR3 nucleotide sequence: TGCGCCAGCAGCCAAGAAGCCAGGGGGCTTAAAAACATTCAGTACTTC.

The V call is TRBV6-5, the J call TRBJ1-6; D gene ambiguous. Trimming took off 0 bases at V and 6 bases at J, with 12 bases between the two ends. In germline, CDR1 is MNHEY, CDR2 SVGAGI. This CDR3 region has 16 residues. In nucleotides, the CDR3 is TGTGCCAGCAGTTACTCGAGTAATACCCTTAATTCACCCCTCCACTTT. This codes for CASSYSSNTLNSPLHF.

This clone was picked up a small number of times. This chain links TRBV19 with TRBJ2-1, with 8 bases identical to TRBD1. Germline V gene data show CDR1 as LNHDA and CDR2 as SQIVND (reference sequence). This CDR3 has 18 residues. J gave up 2 bases and V 3 bases, and 12 bases lay outside the gene matches. The CDR3 region is CASSILGAGQGPYNEQFF. The CDR3 nucleotides are TGTGCCAGTAGTATCTTGGGGGCCGGACAGGGCCCCTACAATGAGCAGTTCTTC.

V is TRBV11-2 and J is TRBJ2-7, with D hard to call. This CDR3 has 12 residues. V gave up 0 bases and J gave up 9 bases, with 9 bases separating them. The germline CDR1 and CDR2 sequences are SGHAT and FQNNGV. The CDR3 DNA follows: TGTGCCAGCAGCTTAGATCGGGTTCGGCAGTACTTC. This codes for CASSLDRVRQYF.

Only one count was recorded for this clone. The J gene is TRBJ2-3, the V gene TRBV18; 9 positions match TRBD2. V lost 0 bases to trimming and J lost 2 bases; unmatched junction nucleotides: 6. Germline CDR1 KGHSH, CDR2 LQKENI. This CDR3 is built from 17 residues. The CDR3 here is CASSPPWRGGSTDTQYF. In DNA, the CDR3 is TGTGCCAGCTCACCACCTTGGCGGGGGGGCTCCACAGATACGCAGTATTTT. The full variable domain, with the rest looked up from reference TRBV18 and TRBJ2-3, is NAGVMQNPRHLVRRRGQEARLRCSPMKGHSHVYWYRQLPEEGLKFMVYLQKENIIDESGMPKERFSAEFPKEGPSILRIQQVVRGDSAAYFCASSPPWRGGSTDTQYFGPGTRLTVL.

The chain carries TRBV10-3 and TRBJ2-5; 9 positions agree with TRBD2. The CDR3 totals 17 residues. Trimming took 2 bases from V and 1 from J; bases not matched to a gene: 8. Germline loops: CDR1 ENHRY, CDR2 SYGVKD. This CDR3 reads CAISEGRGGVSQETQYF. The CDR3 coding sequence is TGTGCCATCAGTGAGGGGCGGGGGGGCGTATCCCAAGAGACCCAGTACTTC.

CDR3 nucleotide sequence: TGTGCCAGCAGCTTAACAGGGTCCGGGTACGAGCAGTACTTC. The encoded protein is CASSLTGSGYEQYF. V is TRBV7-8 and J is TRBJ2-7; D is perhaps TRBD1 (6 bases). V was shortened by 2 bases and J by 4 bases, with 12 bases between the two germline ends. CDR1 is SGHVS and CDR2 is FQNEAQ in the germline V gene. The CDR3 sequence is 14 residues long.

The CDR3: CASSIIHGGAGTDTQYF. The CDR3 DNA reads TGTGCCAGCAGCATAATTCACGGGGGGGCGGGCACAGATACGCAGTATTTT. The chain couples TRBV7-3 to TRBJ2-3, with 8 bases lining up with TRBD2. J was trimmed by 1 base and V by 5 bases; bases with no gene match: 11. Per germline, CDR1 SGHTA and CDR2 FQGTGA. The CDR3 is 17 residues long.

This chain links TRBV6-2 or TRBV6-3 with TRBJ2-3; TRBD2 agrees at 9 bases. The germline V gene encodes CDR1 MNHEY and CDR2 SVGEGT. The length of the CDR3 is 19 residues. The junction had 13 bases not matched to a gene; V was cut back by 1 base and J by 2 bases. CDR3 nucleotides: TGTGCCAGCAGTTACTTTCCCTCTAGCGGGGTTATTAACACAGATACGCAGTATTTT. The encoded protein is CASSYFPSSGVINTDTQYF.

This clone has a handful of counts. The J gene is TRBJ1-2, the V gene TRBV3-1 (or the pseudogene TRBV3-2), with TRBD1 matching over 9 bases. CDR1 LGHDT and CDR2 YNNKEL come from the germline V gene (reference sequence). The CDR3 is 13 residues long. The junction had 6 bases not matched to a gene; V was cut back by 9 bases and J by 4 bases. As DNA, the CDR3 is TGTGCCAGTCAGGACAGGGGAAGCTATGGCTACACCTTC. Residues: CASQDRGSYGYTF.

V usage is TRBV7-3 and J usage is TRBJ2-3; D ambiguous. The CDR3 spans 13 residues. Trimming left V 5 bases short and J 9 bases short, with 15 bases between. Germline V CDR1 and CDR2: SGHTA, FQGTGA. The CDR3 spells CASSRLGGETQYF. In nucleotides, the CDR3 is TGTGCCAGCAGCCGACTCGGTGGAGAAACGCAGTATTTT.